One and the same sample provided the 27 T cell receptor beta chains below, sequenced in a study of graft-versus-host responses after intestinal transplantation (dated by TCRdb to 2020 to 2023). The method was the immunoSEQ multiplex PCR assay. In its TCRdb copy, this immuneACCESS table keeps in-frame sequences only and misses some clones. Where compared with another copy, unresolved V genes explain less than half of these, and the others have no known cause. This sample gives some 96,000 clones in total; about 93% of them show up just once. About 16% of the sample lies in the top ten. The sample here was PBMCs, taken about 450 days after intestinal transplant. The origin of the receptors is a human patient who received an intestinal transplant, so some T cells may come from the graft donor.

The chain is built from TRBV29-1 and TRBJ2-5, with a weak D call TRBD2 (5 bases). V dropped 6 bases and J dropped 1 base, with 15 bases sitting between them. This CDR3 has 14 amino acids. Germline values: CDR1 SQVTM, CDR2 ANQGSEA. The CDR3 region has the DNA TGCAGCGTACACGGAACGGGATCCCAAGAGACCCAGTACTTC. The encoded protein is CSVHGTGSQETQYF.

The chain carries TRBV19 and TRBJ1-5, with D tentatively TRBD1 (6 bases). In germline, CDR1 is LNHDA, CDR2 SQIVND (reference sequence). V lost 4 bases, J lost 0 bases, and 13 bases lay in between. This CDR3 comprises 16 residues. The DNA for the CDR3 is TGTGCCAGTAGTACCCGGACAGTAGATAGCAATCAGCCCCAGCATTTT. Amino acids: CASSTRTVDSNQPQHF.

The chain links TRBV7-9 to TRBJ1-4; no reliable D call. V was shortened by 0 bases and J by 6 bases, with 14 bases between the two germline ends. The CDR3 sequence is 16 residues long. Germline values: CDR1 SEHNR, CDR2 FQNEAQ (reference sequence). DNA for the CDR3: TGTGCCAGCAGCTTAGCGCCGGGTGGTTGGGATGAAAAACTGTTTTTT. As protein: CASSLAPGGWDEKLFF. The whole variable domain, remainder taken from reference TRBV7-9 and TRBJ1-4, is DTGVSQNPRHKITKRGQNVTFRCDPISEHNRLYWYRQTLGQGPEFLTYFQNEAQLEKSRLLSDRFSAERPKGSFSTLEIQRTEQGDSAMYLCASSLAPGGWDEKLFFGSGTQLSVL.

This clone was observed a single time. The chain links TRBV6-5 to TRBJ1-5; tentative D call: TRBD1 (5 bases). This CDR3 comprises 14 residues. The germline CDR1 and CDR2 sequences are MNHEY and SVGAGI. Trimming pared 6 bases from V and 0 bases from J, leaving 9 bases between. This CDR3 reads CASRGGGSNQPQHF. The CDR3 coding sequence is TGTGCCAGCAGGGGTGGGGGTAGCAATCAGCCCCAGCATTTT.

The rearrangement links TRBV6-1 to TRBJ1-2; no clear D gene. Germline CDR1 reads MNHNS; CDR2 reads SASEGT. V was trimmed by 5 bases and J by 7 bases, leaving 14 bases between them. This CDR3 is built from 13 residues. The CDR3 reads CASSSHGLAGYTF. CDR3 in DNA: TGTGCCAGCAGTTCCCATGGGCTGGCTGGCTACACCTTC.

This chain links TRBV13 with TRBJ2-3; D is unresolved. The ends were cut back, 1 base at V and 2 bases at J, with 10 bases in the middle. Germline loops: CDR1 PRHDT, CDR2 FYEKMQ (reference sequence). The CDR3 contains 15 residues. The CDR3 coding sequence is TGTGCCAGCAGCTTAGTGACCCACCACACAGATACGCAGTATTTT. This gives the protein CASSLVTHHTDTQYF.

The table lists this clone with a count of one. The V gene is TRBV18, the J gene TRBJ2-1; D not certain. The CDR3 runs 13 residues. V shed 5 bases and J shed 2 bases, with 7 bases lying between them. CDR1 and CDR2 (germline): KGHSH, LQKENI. The CDR3 is CASSNGPYNEQFF. CDR3 DNA: TGTGCCAGCTCAAATGGCCCCTACAATGAGCAGTTCTTC.

The chain recombines TRBV6-5 with TRBJ1-5, with 7 bases identical to TRBD1. This CDR3 has 14 residues. Trimming at V came to 0 bases and at J to 7 bases, leaving 3 bases not matched to a gene. CDR1 is MNHEY and CDR2 is SVGAGI in the germline V gene. CDR3 nucleotide sequence: TGTGCCAGCAGTTACTCTTCAGGGGGACAGCCCCAGCATTTT. Its protein is CASSYSSGGQPQHF.

The chain recombines TRBV7-9 with TRBJ2-7, with 7 positions matching TRBD1. The CDR3 has 15 amino acids. Per germline, CDR1 SEHNR and CDR2 FQNEAQ (reference sequence). The junction had 8 bases not matched to a gene; V was cut back by 6 bases and J by 0 bases. The CDR3 nucleotides read TGTGCCAGCAGTGAAACAGGGGCCAGCTCCTACGAGCAGTACTTC. Amino acids: CASSETGASSYEQYF.

The V and J genes are TRBV13 and TRBJ1-4, with D possibly TRBD1 on 5 matching bases. Germline V gene sequence: CDR1 PRHDT, CDR2 FYEKMQ (reference sequence). The ends were cut back, 7 bases at V and 0 bases at J, with 12 bases in the middle. This CDR3 is built from 15 residues. DNA for the CDR3: TGTGCCAGCAAAAGGGAGGGGTCAACTAATGAAAAACTGTTTTTT. This sequence encodes CASKREGSTNEKLFF.

The chain employs TRBV2 and TRBJ1-2; D unclear. The germline gives CDR1 SNHLY, CDR2 FYNNEI. Trimming stripped 5 bases from V and 7 bases from J, with 11 bases between. This CDR3 region has 12 residues. The CDR3 loop is CASSPREGGYTF. CDR3 bases: TGTGCCAGCAGTCCAAGAGAGGGTGGCTACACCTTC.

This clone was recorded once. The V gene is TRBV27, the J gene TRBJ1-1; the D is unclear. CDR1 MNHEY and CDR2 SMNVEV come from the germline V gene (reference sequence). V lost 5 bases, J lost 1 base, and 8 bases lay in between. The CDR3 length is 13 residues. CDR3: CASSPRQNTEAFF. In DNA form, the CDR3 reads TGTGCCAGCAGTCCCCGACAGAACACTGAAGCTTTCTTT.

V usage is TRBV5-1 and J usage is TRBJ1-1; D call uncertain. CDR3 size: 12 residues. Germline CDR1 is SGHRS and CDR2 is YFSETQ. V was pared by 0 bases and J by 7 bases, with 7 bases between. The CDR3 DNA reads as TGCGCCAGCAGCTTGGCCGGTGGTGAAGCTTTCTTT. This codes for CASSLAGGEAFF. The whole variable domain, remainder taken from reference TRBV5-1 and TRBJ1-1, is KAGVTQTPRYLIKTRGQQVTLSCSPISGHRSVSWYQQTPGQGLQFLFEYFSETQRNKGNFPGRFSGRQFSNSRSEMNVSTLELGDSALYLCASSLAGGEAFFGQGTRLTVV.

The chain has TRBV9 and TRBJ1-4; no definite D call. The germline V and J ends were trimmed by 0 bases and 5 bases, with 5 bases remaining between them. Per the germline V gene, CDR1 is SGDLS and CDR2 is YYNGEE. The CDR3 totals 13 residues. This CDR3 reads CASSVALNEKLFF. The CDR3 DNA reads TGTGCCAGCAGCGTAGCTCTGAATGAAAAACTGTTTTTT.

This clone came up once. This sequence joins TRBV5-1 and TRBJ1-1; D unclear. The germline V gene encodes CDR1 SGHRS and CDR2 YFSETQ. The length of the CDR3 is 14 residues. With 0 bases removed from V and 5 bases from J, the gap between germline ends came to 11 bases. CDR3 nucleotides: TGCGCCAGCAGCTTGGCGCAGGCGGGAACTGAAGCTTTCTTT. Protein product: CASSLAQAGTEAFF.

The chain couples TRBV19 to TRBJ2-2; maybe TRBD1 (7 bases). This CDR3 spans 16 amino acids. Trimming left V 7 bases short and J 0 bases short, with 15 bases between. The germline V gene has CDR1 LNHDA and CDR2 SQIVND (reference sequence). In DNA, the CDR3 is TGTGCCAGTAAAGGGGCAGGGGGGCCGAACACCGGGGAGCTGTTTTTT. This encodes CASKGAGGPNTGELFF.

This chain joins TRBV18 and TRBJ2-1, with 11 bases lining up with TRBD2. Trimming at V came to 3 bases and at J to 3 bases, leaving 1 base not matched to a gene. Germline assignment: CDR1 KGHSH and CDR2 LQKENI. The CDR3 has 15 residues. DNA for the CDR3: TGTGCCAGCTCACCTAGCGGGGGGGTCTACAATGAGCAGTTCTTC. Translation gives CASSPSGGVYNEQFF.

This chain joins TRBV5-1 and TRBJ1-1; possible D gene TRBD1, 5 bases. Trimming removed 5 bases at V and 0 bases at J, with 8 bases between. In germline, CDR1 is SGHRS, CDR2 YFSETQ. The CDR3 runs 13 residues. The CDR3 spells CASSSRVNTEAFF. In DNA form, the CDR3 reads TGCGCCAGCAGTTCCAGGGTGAACACTGAAGCTTTCTTT.

The V gene is TRBV6-1, the J gene TRBJ2-1, with 7 positions matching TRBD2. This CDR3 spans 15 amino acids. V was clipped by 8 bases and J by 6 bases; unmatched bases: 13. Germline loops: CDR1 MNHNS, CDR2 SASEGT. In nucleotides, the CDR3 is TGTGCCAGCGATCCGCGGGGGATTACCTCCAATGAGCAGTTCTTC. It specifies CASDPRGITSNEQFF.

This sequence joins TRBV6-5 and TRBJ1-2; D is ambiguous. The CDR3 totals 15 residues. V dropped 6 bases and J dropped 1 base, with 15 bases sitting between them. The germline V gene has CDR1 MNHEY and CDR2 SVGAGI. The CDR3 reads CASRVDGTINYGYTF. CDR3 sequence (DNA): TGTGCCAGCAGGGTGGACGGAACCATTAACTATGGCTACACCTTC.

This clone showed up just once. The V and J genes are TRBV9 and TRBJ2-3; tentatively, D is TRBD1 or TRBD2 (6 bases each). Germline V lookup: CDR1 SGDLS, CDR2 YYNGEE. The germline V and J ends were trimmed by 6 bases and 5 bases, with 19 bases remaining between them. CDR3 length equals 15 residues. Here the CDR3 reads CASTKTGAGVDTQYF. The CDR3 DNA reads as TGTGCCAGCACTAAGACGGGGGCCGGGGTAGATACGCAGTATTTT.

The chain has TRBV7-6 and TRBJ2-1; 7 bases are shared with TRBD1. The CDR3 runs to 19 residues. The germline CDR1 and CDR2 sequences are SGHVS and FNYEAQ. The V segment lost 1 base and the J segment 0 bases; nucleotides outside the gene matches: 12. The CDR3 DNA sequence: TGTGCCAGCAGCTTAGACGGGACAGCCCTTCGGGGCTCCTACAATGAGCAGTTCTTC. This encodes CASSLDGTALRGSYNEQFF.

This sequence joins TRBV27 and TRBJ2-5; a weak D match, TRBD1 (5 bases). The better agreement between TRBJ2-7 and the DNA end casts doubt on the J call. Germline CDR1 and CDR2: MNHEY and SMNVEV (reference sequence). The CDR3 covers 14 residues. CDR3 loop: CASSRAGFSYEQYF. The CDR3 DNA is TGTGCCAGCAGTAGGGCAGGGTTCTCCTACGAGCAGTACTTC.

The rearrangement links TRBV27 to TRBJ2-7; 8 bases align to TRBD2. Per germline, CDR1 MNHEY and CDR2 SMNVEV (reference sequence). V lost 3 bases and J lost 5; bases outside the gene matches: 9. The CDR3 sequence is 15 residues long. The CDR3 DNA sequence: TGTGCCAGCAGTTTTCTCGGCGGGGGGCGCCACGAGCAGTACTTC. This sequence encodes CASSFLGGGRHEQYF.

This clone came up a few times. The rearrangement joins TRBV9 to TRBJ2-7; D is possibly TRBD2 (6 bases). The V gene's germline CDR1 is SGDLS and CDR2 YYNGEE. Trimming took off 0 bases at V and 3 bases at J, with 10 bases between the two ends. CDR3 size: 14 residues. Here the CDR3 DNA reads TGTGCCAGCAGCGTAGCGGGGGTTGGCTACGAGCAGTACTTC. It specifies CASSVAGVGYEQYF. The entire variable domain, with the rest obtained from reference TRBV9 and TRBJ2-7, is as follows: DSGVTQTPKHLITATGQRVTLRCSPRSGDLSVYWYQQSLDQGLQFLIQYYNGEERAKGNILERFSAQQFPDLHSELNLSSLELGDSALYFCASSVAGVGYEQYFGPGTRLTVT.

The chain is built from TRBV6-6 and TRBJ2-3; D assignment may be TRBD1 or TRBD2 (5 bases each). V lost 7 bases and J lost 9, with 17 bases in between. This CDR3 comprises 13 residues. Germline lookup yields CDR1 MNHNY and CDR2 SVGAGI (reference sequence). This chain's CDR3 is CASTFWQRGTQYF. CDR3 nucleotides: TGTGCCAGCACGTTTTGGCAGAGGGGAACGCAGTATTTT.

The CDR3 nucleotides are TGTGCCAGCAGCTTGGCCGGGACAGTATACACCTTC. Its protein product is CASSLAGTVYTF. This rearrangement joins TRBV5-6 to TRBJ1-2, with TRBD1 identical over 7 bases. Germline V gene data show CDR1 as SGHDT and CDR2 as YYEEEE. This CDR3 contains 12 residues. V shed 0 bases and J 11 bases; nucleotides not matched to a gene: 4.